This passage covers 24 T cell receptor beta chains from one sample sequenced in a study of PD-L1 blockade in urothelial cancer. Profiling relied on immunoSEQ multiplex PCR, and the TCRdb table lists in-frame clones only, not all of them. Of tens of thousands of clones in the sample, approximately 80% were seen once. The sample was PBMCs, taken around atezolizumab (anti-PD-L1) treatment. The receptor source for this set is a man between 65 and 85 years old with urothelial cancer.

The rearrangement joins TRBV19 to TRBJ2-1, with TRBD1 as a possible D gene (6 bases). Germline CDR1 LNHDA, CDR2 SQIVND (reference sequence). V lost 7 bases and J lost 8, with 15 bases in between. The CDR3 length is 13 residues. The chain's CDR3 is CASNHRDNHEQFF. The CDR3 nucleotides read TGTGCCAGTAACCACCGGGACAATCATGAGCAGTTCTTC.

This chain joins TRBV13 and TRBJ2-1, with 10 positions matching TRBD2. Germline loops: CDR1 PRHDT, CDR2 FYEKMQ (reference sequence). The V gene end was trimmed by 2 bases and the J gene end by 0 bases; junction bases not matched to a gene: 7. The CDR3 runs 18 residues. The CDR3 region has the DNA TGTGCCAGCAGCTTACTAGCGGGGGCCTCGAGCTCCTACAATGAGCAGTTCTTC. Encoded protein: CASSLLAGASSSYNEQFF.

The chain joins TRBV15 to TRBJ2-1; 14 positions match TRBD2. Germline-derived CDR1 and CDR2 are LNHNV and YYDKDF (reference sequence). V lost 1 base to trimming and J lost 8 bases; unmatched junction nucleotides: 4. The CDR3 runs to 16 residues. Here the CDR3 reads CATSRAGTSGSHEQFF. CDR3 sequence (DNA): TGTGCCACCAGCAGAGCCGGGACTAGCGGGAGCCATGAGCAGTTCTTC.

This chain links TRBV5-4 with TRBJ2-3; D uncertain. Between the trimmed V and J ends, which lost 0 bases and 4 bases, there was a span of 9 bases. The CDR3 is made up of 14 amino acids. Germline V gene lookup returns CDR1 SGHNT and CDR2 YYREEE (reference sequence). For the CDR3, the DNA is TGTGCCAGCAGCTTGGCCACCCGAGCAGATACGCAGTATTTT. This translates into CASSLATRADTQYF.

This clone is labeled as large. V is TRBV10-1 and J is TRBJ2-5; the D gene is possibly TRBD2 (6 bases). CDR3 length: 16 residues. The V gene lost 8 bases and the J gene lost 1 base, with 20 bases spanning the gap. Germline CDR1 WNHNN, CDR2 SYGVQD (reference sequence). As DNA, the CDR3 is TGCGCCAGCGAGCCTCGACTAGTTGTGCTCCAAGAGACCCAGTACTTC. Encoded protein: CASEPRLVVLQETQYF.

The rearrangement joins TRBV18 to TRBJ2-7, with a weak D call TRBD1 (5 bases). There are 15 residues in the CDR3. V shed 6 bases and J shed 2 bases, with 17 bases lying between them. From germline, CDR1 is KGHSH and CDR2 LQKENI. CDR3 region: CASSPWEAGTYEQYF. CDR3 nucleotide sequence: TGTGCCAGCTCCCCCTGGGAAGCAGGGACCTACGAGCAGTACTTC.

The chain recombines TRBV6-4 with TRBJ2-2; TRBD1 aligns across 7 bases. Germline-derived CDR1 and CDR2 are MRHNA and SNTAGT. This CDR3 spans 14 amino acids. J was trimmed by 5 bases and V by 7 bases; bases with no gene match: 7. This chain's CDR3 is CASKGADGTGELFF. The DNA for the CDR3 is TGTGCCAGCAAGGGGGCAGATGGGACCGGGGAGCTGTTTTTT.

The chain joins TRBV19 to TRBJ1-2, with a possible D match to TRBD1 (6 bases). The CDR3 runs to 15 residues. The V end lost 4 bases, the J end lost 3 bases, and 15 bases lay between the germline ends. Germline V gives CDR1 LNHDA, CDR2 SQIVND (reference sequence). CDR3 protein: CASSTGTGLYYGYTF. CDR3 DNA: TGTGCCAGTAGTACGGGAACAGGGCTGTACTATGGCTACACCTTC.

The CDR3 is CASSIDRRPNTGELFF. Written as DNA, the CDR3 is TGTGCCAGTAGTATAGATCGGAGGCCGAACACCGGGGAGCTGTTTTTT. The chain combines TRBV19 with TRBJ2-2; TRBD2 is a possible D gene (5 bases). The germline V and J ends were trimmed by 0 bases and 0 bases, with 8 bases remaining between them. Germline V gives CDR1 LNHDA, CDR2 SQIVND (reference sequence). This CDR3 region has 16 residues.

This clone was seen more than once but under ten times. The genes are TRBV9 and TRBJ2-7; D perhaps matches TRBD1 (5 bases). The CDR3 loop spans 14 amino acids. The V gene lost 0 bases and the J gene lost 2 bases, with 9 bases spanning the gap. From germline, CDR1 is SGDLS and CDR2 YYNGEE. CDR3 region: CASSVVPDTYEQYF. The DNA for the CDR3 is TGTGCCAGCAGCGTAGTTCCGGACACCTACGAGCAGTACTTC.

The chain employs TRBV7-9 and TRBJ2-7; 9 bases map to TRBD2. The CDR3 is 18 amino acids. CDR1 is SEHNR, CDR2 FQNEAQ, per germline (reference sequence). The V gene end was trimmed by 1 base and the J gene end by 1 base; junction bases not matched to a gene: 11. CDR3 residues: CASSLVGRGLAGSYEQYF. CDR3 DNA sequence: TGTGCCAGCAGCTTAGTAGGACGAGGGCTAGCGGGGTCCTACGAGCAGTACTTC. The full variable domain, its missing parts supplied by reference TRBV7-9 and TRBJ2-7, is DTGVSQNPRHKITKRGQNVTFRCDPISEHNRLYWYRQTLGQGPEFLTYFQNEAQLEKSRLLSDRFSAERPKGSFSTLEIQRTEQGDSAMYLCASSLVGRGLAGSYEQYFGPGTRLTVT.

V usage is TRBV4-1 and J usage is TRBJ1-5; no firm D call. CDR1 is MGHRA and CDR2 is YSYEKL in the germline V gene. The V end was cut by 4 bases, the J end by 2 bases, with 12 bases between. This CDR3 has 15 amino acids. CDR3: CASSLVGGGNQPQHF. The DNA for the CDR3 is TGCGCCAGCAGCCTGGTGGGAGGTGGCAATCAGCCCCAGCATTTT.

This clone was found a few times. The gene calls are TRBV27 and TRBJ2-2; 7 bases map to TRBD2. J was trimmed by 6 bases and V by 6 bases; bases with no gene match: 10. The CDR3 contains 15 residues. In germline, CDR1 is MNHEY, CDR2 SMNVEV (reference sequence). CDR3 coding DNA: TGTGCCAGCAGAACCTACTTACGGGGGGCCGGGGAGCTGTTTTTT. This sequence encodes CASRTYLRGAGELFF.

The genes are TRBV6-5 and TRBJ1-1; 8 nucleotides line up with TRBD1. Germline CDR1 reads MNHEY; CDR2 reads SVGAGI. Germline trimming cut 6 bases from V and 8 bases from J; bases unmatched to any gene: 5. This CDR3 is built from 12 residues. CDR3 amino acids: CASRRNRGEAFF. CDR3 coding DNA: TGTGCCAGCAGAAGAAACAGGGGGGAAGCTTTCTTT.

The chain couples TRBV27 to TRBJ2-7; 7 bases align to TRBD1. The CDR3 is made up of 14 amino acids. V trimming: 5 bases; J trimming: 6 bases; junction bases outside the gene matches: 10. Germline CDR1 is MNHEY and CDR2 is SMNVEV (reference sequence). The CDR3 nucleotides read TGTGCCAGCAGTCGTAAACAGGGGCCTTCCGAGCAGTACTTC. It specifies CASSRKQGPSEQYF.

The chain recombines TRBV7-9 with TRBJ2-7; 10 bases match TRBD2. J gave up 5 bases and V 0 bases, and 7 bases lay outside the gene matches. Germline lookup yields CDR1 SEHNR and CDR2 FQNEAQ (reference sequence). The length of the CDR3 is 16 residues. CDR3 residues: CASSLAQSSGSDEQYF. The CDR3 DNA is TGTGCCAGCAGCTTAGCGCAATCTAGCGGGAGCGACGAGCAGTACTTC.

The chain links TRBV5-6 to TRBJ1-1; D gene unclear. V was clipped by 2 bases and J by 5 bases, with 10 bases between them. Per germline, CDR1 SGHDT and CDR2 YYEEEE. The CDR3 runs 13 residues. DNA of the CDR3: TGTGCCAGCAGCTTAGTGGCCGGGACTGAAGCTTTCTTT. Encoded protein: CASSLVAGTEAFF.

Concerning this clone itself: Other DNA sequences from this sample encode an identical CDR3 as well. The CDR3 nucleotides are TGCGCCAGCAGCTTGTTGGGACAGGGGAGTGAAAAACTGTTTTTT. This gives the protein CASSLLGQGSEKLFF. The chain couples TRBV5-1 to TRBJ1-4; 10 bases match TRBD1. This CDR3 comprises 15 residues. Per the germline V gene, CDR1 is SGHRS and CDR2 is YFSETQ. V shed 1 base, J shed 7 bases, and the junction held 4 bases outside the gene matches.

This clone has just a few counts. The chain uses TRBV2 and TRBJ1-6; D not resolved. Germline values: CDR1 SNHLY, CDR2 FYNNEI. The CDR3 is 14 amino acids. V lost 8 bases and J lost 6, with 14 bases in between. CDR3 protein: CASRSRAANSPLHF. The CDR3 region has the DNA TGTGCCAGCCGTAGCCGAGCTGCTAATTCACCCCTCCACTTT.

V is TRBV7-2 and J is TRBJ1-1, with 7 bases lining up with TRBD1. Germline V CDR1 and CDR2: SGHTA, FQGNSA. The CDR3 runs 15 residues. V shed 2 bases, J shed 3 bases, and the junction held 6 bases outside the gene matches. The DNA for the CDR3 is TGTGCCAGCAGCTTAATAACAGGGGTCGACACTGAAGCTTTCTTT. This encodes CASSLITGVDTEAFF.

This chain uses TRBV4-3 with TRBJ2-1; 7 bases match TRBD1. This CDR3 comprises 15 residues. CDR1 LGHNA and CDR2 YSLEER come from the germline V gene. The V segment lost 0 bases and the J segment 10 bases; nucleotides outside the gene matches: 9. In DNA form, the CDR3 reads TGCGCCAGCAGCCAAGATACAGGGGAATCAAGGGAGCAGTTCTTC. Translation gives CASSQDTGESREQFF.

Here the CDR3 DNA reads TGTGCCTGGAGCACAACCGACCGGCCCCCTGGGCACGAGCAGTACTTC. Translated: CAWSTTDRPPGHEQYF. The chain has TRBV30 and TRBJ2-7; D gene unclear. This CDR3 is 16 amino acids long. The ends were cut back, 3 bases at V and 5 bases at J, with 23 bases in the middle. Germline V gene sequence: CDR1 GTSNPN, CDR2 SVGIG (reference sequence).

The genes are TRBV5-6 and TRBJ1-4; D is undetermined. Per the germline V gene, CDR1 is SGHDT and CDR2 is YYEEEE. This CDR3 comprises 16 residues. The V end was cut by 3 bases, the J end by 7 bases, with 19 bases between. The CDR3 loop reads CASSSEGAFGLEKLFF. CDR3 nucleotides: TGTGCCAGCAGCTCAGAGGGAGCATTCGGCCTTGAAAAACTGTTTTTT. Based on the CDR3 plus reference TRBV5-6 and TRBJ1-4, the full variable domain is DAGVTQSPTHLIKTRGQQVTLRCSPKSGHDTVSWYQQALGQGPQFIFQYYEEEERQRGNFPDRFSGHQFPNYSSELNVNALLLGDSALYLCASSSEGAFGLEKLFFGSGTQLSVL.

This clone was counted only a few times. The rearrangement joins TRBV5-4 to TRBJ1-2; a weak D match, TRBD1 (6 bases). CDR3 length: 13 amino acids. Germline V gene lookup returns CDR1 SGHNT and CDR2 YYREEE (reference sequence). V lost 3 bases and J lost 5, with 11 bases in between. CDR3 loop: CASSSGVGYGYTF. The CDR3 coding sequence is TGTGCCAGCAGCTCAGGGGTGGGGTATGGCTACACCTTC.